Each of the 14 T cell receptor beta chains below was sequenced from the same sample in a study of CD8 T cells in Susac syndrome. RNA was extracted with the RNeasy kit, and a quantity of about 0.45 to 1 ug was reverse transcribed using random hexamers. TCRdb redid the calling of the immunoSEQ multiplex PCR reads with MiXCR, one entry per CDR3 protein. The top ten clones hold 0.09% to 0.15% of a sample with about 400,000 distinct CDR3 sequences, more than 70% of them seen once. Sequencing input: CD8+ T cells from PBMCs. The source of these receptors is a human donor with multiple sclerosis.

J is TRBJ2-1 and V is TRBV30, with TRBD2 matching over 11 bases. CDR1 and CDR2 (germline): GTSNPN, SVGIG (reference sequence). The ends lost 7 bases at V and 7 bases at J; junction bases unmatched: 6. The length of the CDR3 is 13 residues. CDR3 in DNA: TGTGCCTTGATAGCGGGAGGGCCGAATGAGCAGTTCTTC. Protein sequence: CALIAGGPNEQFF.

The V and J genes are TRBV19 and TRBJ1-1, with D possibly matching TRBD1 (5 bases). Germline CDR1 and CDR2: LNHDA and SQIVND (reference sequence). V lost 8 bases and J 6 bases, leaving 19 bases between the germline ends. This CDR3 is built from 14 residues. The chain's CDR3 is CASLRPGRGAEAFF. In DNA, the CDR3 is TGTGCCAGTTTACGTCCGGGTCGGGGCGCTGAAGCTTTCTTT.

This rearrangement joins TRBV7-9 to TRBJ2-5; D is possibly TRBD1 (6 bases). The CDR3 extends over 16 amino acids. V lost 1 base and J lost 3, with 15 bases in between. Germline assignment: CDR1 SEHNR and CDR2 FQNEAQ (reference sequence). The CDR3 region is CASSLEGWTVKETQYF. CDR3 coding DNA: TGTGCCAGCAGCTTAGAAGGTTGGACAGTTAAAGAGACCCAGTACTTC.

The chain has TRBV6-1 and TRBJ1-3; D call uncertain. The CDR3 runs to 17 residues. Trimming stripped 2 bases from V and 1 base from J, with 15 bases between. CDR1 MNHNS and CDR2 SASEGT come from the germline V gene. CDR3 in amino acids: CASSETPVEPSGNTIYF. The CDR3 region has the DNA TGTGCCAGCAGTGAAACCCCGGTGGAGCCATCTGGAAACACCATATATTTT.

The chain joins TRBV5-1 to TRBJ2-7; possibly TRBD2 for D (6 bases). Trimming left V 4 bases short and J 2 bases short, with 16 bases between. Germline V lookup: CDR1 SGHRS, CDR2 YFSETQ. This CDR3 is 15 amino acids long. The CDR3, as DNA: TGCGCCAGCAGCCCCGTCCCGGGACTCGCCTACGAGCAGTACTTC. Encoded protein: CASSPVPGLAYEQYF.

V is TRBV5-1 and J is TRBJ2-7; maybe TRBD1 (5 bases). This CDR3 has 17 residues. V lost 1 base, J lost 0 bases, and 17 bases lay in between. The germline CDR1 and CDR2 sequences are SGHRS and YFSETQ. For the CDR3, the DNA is TGCGCCAGCAGCTTGTTTGGGGCGGAGCCCCACTCCTACGAGCAGTACTTC. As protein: CASSLFGAEPHSYEQYF.

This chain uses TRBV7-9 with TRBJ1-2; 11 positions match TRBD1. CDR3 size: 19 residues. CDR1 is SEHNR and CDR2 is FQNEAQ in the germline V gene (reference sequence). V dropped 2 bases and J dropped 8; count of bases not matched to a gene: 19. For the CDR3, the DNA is TGTGCCAGCAGCTTACCGCGGACAGGGGGCCCCCTAAGGAAGTGGGGCTACACCTTC. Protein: CASSLPRTGGPLRKWGYTF.

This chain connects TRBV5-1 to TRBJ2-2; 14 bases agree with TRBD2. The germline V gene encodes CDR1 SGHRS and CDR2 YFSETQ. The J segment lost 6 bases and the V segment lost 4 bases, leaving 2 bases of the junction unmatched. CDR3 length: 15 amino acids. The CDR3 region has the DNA TGCGCCAGCAGCAAGGGACTAGCGGGGGCCGGGGAGCTGTTTTTT. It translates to CASSKGLAGAGELFF.

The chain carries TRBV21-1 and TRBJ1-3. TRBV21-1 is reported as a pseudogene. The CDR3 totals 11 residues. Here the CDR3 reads CASSPLNTIYF. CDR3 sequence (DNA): TGTGCCAGCAGCCCCTTAAACACCATATATTTT.

The CDR3 spells CASTRAGGSTDTQYF. The CDR3 bases are TGTGCCAGCACCCGAGCGGGGGGGAGCACAGATACGCAGTATTTT. This chain uses TRBV2 with TRBJ2-3; 10 positions match TRBD2. CDR3 length equals 15 residues. The junction had 4 bases not matched to a gene; V was cut back by 7 bases and J by 0 bases. Germline V gene sequence: CDR1 SNHLY, CDR2 FYNNEI.

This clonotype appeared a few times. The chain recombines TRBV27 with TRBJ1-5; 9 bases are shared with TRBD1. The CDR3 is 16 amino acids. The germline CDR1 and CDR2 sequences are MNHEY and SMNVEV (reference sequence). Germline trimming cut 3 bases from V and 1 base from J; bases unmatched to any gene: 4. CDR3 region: CASSFSGTGSNQPQHF. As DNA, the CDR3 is TGTGCCAGCAGTTTCTCCGGGACAGGGAGCAATCAGCCCCAGCATTTT.

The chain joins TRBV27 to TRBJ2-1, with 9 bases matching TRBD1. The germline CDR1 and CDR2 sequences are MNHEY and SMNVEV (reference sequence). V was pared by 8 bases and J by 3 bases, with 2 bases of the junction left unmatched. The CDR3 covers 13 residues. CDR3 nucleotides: TGTGCCAGCGGGGACAGGGTCTACAATGAGCAGTTCTTC. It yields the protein CASGDRVYNEQFF.

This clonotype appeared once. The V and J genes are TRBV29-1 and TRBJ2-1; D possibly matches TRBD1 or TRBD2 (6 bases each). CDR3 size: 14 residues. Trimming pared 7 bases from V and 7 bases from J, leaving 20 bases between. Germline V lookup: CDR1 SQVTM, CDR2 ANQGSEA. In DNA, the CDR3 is TGCAGCGGGGATGAGGGGGGCCCTTTGAATGAGCAGTTCTTC. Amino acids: CSGDEGGPLNEQFF.

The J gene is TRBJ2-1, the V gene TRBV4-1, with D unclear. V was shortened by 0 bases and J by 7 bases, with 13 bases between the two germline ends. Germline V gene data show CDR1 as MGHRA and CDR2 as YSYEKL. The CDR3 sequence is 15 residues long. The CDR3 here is CASSQEHPWANEQFF. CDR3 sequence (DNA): TGCGCCAGCAGCCAAGAGCACCCCTGGGCGAATGAGCAGTTCTTC.